This section outlines one TCR beta chain sequence together with its context. These data come from a study of T cell responses to AZD1222 COVID-19 vaccine. Profiling relied on immunoSEQ multiplex PCR, and the TCRdb table lists in-frame clones only, not all of them. Among 80,000 to 95,000 clones listed, about 90% were seen once. Germline loops: CDR1 MDHEN, CDR2 SYDVKM. V lost 10 bases and J 6 bases, leaving 16 bases between the germline ends. This CDR3 comprises 12 residues. The chain links TRBV28 to TRBJ2-7, with a weak D call TRBD2 (7 bases). The sequence derives from an adult in good health. The sample in question was peripheral blood, obtained on day 0 of AZD1222 vaccination. This chain's CDR3 is CATRGGAGEQYF. The CDR3 region has the DNA TGTGCCACGCGAGGGGGGGCTGGCGAGCAGTACTTC.